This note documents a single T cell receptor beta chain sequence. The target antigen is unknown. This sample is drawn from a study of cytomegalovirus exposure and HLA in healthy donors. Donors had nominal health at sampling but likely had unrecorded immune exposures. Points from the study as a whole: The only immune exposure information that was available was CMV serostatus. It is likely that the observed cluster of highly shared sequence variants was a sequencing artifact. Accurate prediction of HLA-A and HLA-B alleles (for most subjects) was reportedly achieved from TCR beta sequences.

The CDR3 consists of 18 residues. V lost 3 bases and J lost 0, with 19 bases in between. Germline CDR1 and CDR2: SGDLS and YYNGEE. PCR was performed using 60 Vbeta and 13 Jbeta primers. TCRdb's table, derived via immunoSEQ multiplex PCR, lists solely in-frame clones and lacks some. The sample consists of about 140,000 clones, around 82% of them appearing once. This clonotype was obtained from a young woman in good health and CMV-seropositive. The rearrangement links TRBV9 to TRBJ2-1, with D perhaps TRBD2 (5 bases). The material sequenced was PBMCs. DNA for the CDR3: TGTGCCAGCAGCGGATCGGACTTCTCCAAGACCTCCTACAATGAGCAGTTCTTC. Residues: CASSGSDFSKTSYNEQFF.